This TCR beta chain was identified during a study of neurological immune-mediated disorders. The study's findings and limits: Phylogenetic grouping assigned the repertoires of 18 of 34 multiple sclerosis patients to a single related-CDR3 cluster, which may represent a signature.

Per germline, CDR1 SQVTM and CDR2 ANQGSEA. The CDR3 covers 13 residues. V lost 7 bases to trimming and J lost 8 bases, with 18 bases between them. The table lists this clonotype with many counts. Its antigen is unidentified. The method for making cDNA was 5'RACE, and it used 10-nucleotide random UMIs. TCRdb re-called the 5' RACE reads through MiXCR, storing one row per CDR3 protein. The table has roughly 74,000 distinct CDR3 sequences, roughly 5.5% seen once; the top ten hold less than 7.5%. J is TRBJ2-1 and V is TRBV29-1, with D possibly matching TRBD2 (7 bases). This clonotype was sampled from a man between 18 and 35 years old with multiple sclerosis. Sequences were obtained from PBMCs. The CDR3: CSALGGGTDEQFF. In nucleotides, the CDR3 is TGCAGCGCACTAGGGGGGGGCACGGATGAGCAGTTCTTC.